The clone carrying this TCR beta chain appeared a few times. Its antigen remains unidentified. These data come from a study of cytomegalovirus exposure and HLA in healthy donors. The study, taken as a whole, reports: In a later analysis, TCR beta V- and J-gene trimming was associated with a missense DCLRE1C variant. Roughly uniform sequencing depth across donors was assumed, possibly incorrectly. High sensitivity and specificity were reportedly achieved when the classifier diagnosed cytomegalovirus status.

PCR involved 60 Vbeta and 13 Jbeta primers. The method was immunoSEQ multiplex PCR; TCRdb's version includes in-frame clones alone and lacks a portion of them. Of about 87,000 clones listed, over 65% are singletons. The CDR3 spans 9 residues. V was shortened by 11 bases and J by 5 bases, with 6 bases between the two germline ends. Germline loops: CDR1 MNHNS, CDR2 SASEGT. This chain joins TRBV6-1 and TRBJ2-5; a possible D gene is TRBD1 (5 bases). The sample taken for sequencing was PBMCs. This TCR was recovered from a man aged 25 to 40 in good health and CMV-seropositive. The CDR3 is CASGETQYF. The CDR3 nucleotides read TGTGCCTCAGGGGAGACCCAGTACTTC.